This TCR beta chain was profiled in a study of spatial heterogeneity in lung cancer. This clonotype was counted ten times or more. The antigen is unknown. This beta chain lies outside the target of a library built for alpha chains; its clone size means little. The time point was: sample taken at primary tumor resection. Untreated early-stage non-small cell lung cancer patients, some 70 in total, were the donors. TCRdb reanalysed the 5' RACE reads using MiXCR and keeps one entry per CDR3 protein. The table records 4,000 to 5,500 distinct CDR3 sequences, roughly 12% of them present only once. General study results and limits: In tumors, expanded intratumoral alpha and beta TCR counts tracked mutation counts.

The specimen comprised lung tumor tissue, sampled at surgery. The sequence was obtained from a male donor with early-stage non-small cell lung cancer.

The CDR3 region has the DNA TGTGCCACCCAACAGGGGGCAAATTATTCACCCCTCCACTTT. Amino acids: CATQQGANYSPLHF. This rearrangement joins TRBV19 to TRBJ1-6; 9 positions agree with TRBD1. The CDR3 sequence is 14 residues long. J gave up 8 bases and V 10 bases, and 9 bases lay outside the gene matches. From germline, CDR1 is LNHDA and CDR2 SQIVND (reference sequence).